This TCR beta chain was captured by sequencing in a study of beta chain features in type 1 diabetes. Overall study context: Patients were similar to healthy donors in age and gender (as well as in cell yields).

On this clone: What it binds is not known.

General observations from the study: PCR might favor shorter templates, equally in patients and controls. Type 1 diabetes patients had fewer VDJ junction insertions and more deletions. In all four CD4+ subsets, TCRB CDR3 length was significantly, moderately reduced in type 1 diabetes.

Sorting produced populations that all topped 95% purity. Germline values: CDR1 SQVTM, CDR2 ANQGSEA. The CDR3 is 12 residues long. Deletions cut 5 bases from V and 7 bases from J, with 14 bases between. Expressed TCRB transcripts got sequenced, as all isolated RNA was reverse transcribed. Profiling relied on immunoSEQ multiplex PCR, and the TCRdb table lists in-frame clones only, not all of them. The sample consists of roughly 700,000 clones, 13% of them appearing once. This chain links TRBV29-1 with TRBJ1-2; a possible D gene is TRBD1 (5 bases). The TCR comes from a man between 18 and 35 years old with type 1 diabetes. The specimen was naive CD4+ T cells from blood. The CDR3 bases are TGCAGCGTTCAAAGGGGAGGGTTTGGCTACACCTTC. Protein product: CSVQRGGFGYTF.